This T cell receptor (beta chain) was sequenced during a study of T cell responses to AZD1222 COVID-19 vaccine (dated by TCRdb to the early 2020s). Broadly, across the study: AZD1222 recipients given second doses at about 4 weeks or at about 12 weeks were pooled, since spike-specific TCR depth and breadth were not found to differ between the two schedules. Enrollment into the trials was organized by age into subgroups of 18-55, 56-69 and 70-plus years, and those subgroups contained about 150, 27 and 61 TCR-sequenced participants, respectively. A total of 230 or so trial participants underwent TCR sequencing, of whom roughly 210 received two doses of AZD1222 and some 25 received two doses of the MenACWY control vaccine.

On this clone: What this receptor recognizes is not known. Base quality data are lacking; no much larger clone is found one base away.

Including cysteine and phenylalanine, the CDR3 has 13 amino acids. Kept here is only the CDR3 DNA, which spans 39 bases and is read in frame from base 1. Taken from the germline V gene (reference sequence), the CDR1 and CDR2 loops are GTSNPN and SVGIG. Germline trimming: 5 bases from V, 4 bases from J; junction bases outside gene matches: 6. The CDR3 regions of human TCRbeta chains were analyzed by immunosequencing. The study's processing was this. TCRs in the repertoires were compared against a reference library of SARS-CoV-2-specific TCRs that had been generated with the MIRA antigen-specificity platform. Breadth was defined as the fraction of unique TCRs that were SARS-CoV-2-associated. Depth was defined as the fraction of total T cells that were SARS-CoV-2-associated. Using the MIRA data, each spike-specific TCR was mapped to the spike region that the TCR reacts to and placed in a CD4 or CD8 class. Log10-transformed breadth and depth values were compared by one-way ANOVA with Sidak's multiple comparisons tests. As stored in TCRdb, this immuneACCESS dataset retains in-frame rearrangements with V and J assigned. A fraction of the clones does not appear; measured against another copy, unresolved V genes explain less than half of the discrepancy, and the remainder lacks a known reason. V, J and clone size reflect that table, while D and trimming were determined from the DNA. The sample table holds 87,000 or so clones, of which roughly nine tenths were seen once. About 3.9% of the sample is held by the ten biggest clonotypes.

The research as a whole found: Epitopes outside the regions mutated in the B.1.351 and B.1.1.7 variants were reportedly recognized by nearly half of the unique spike-specific TCRs. CD4 TCRs associated with the vaccine covered the entire spike protein, and the dominant responses were in regions 160-218 and 743-854. Conclusions about previously exposed vaccinees are limited, since just a handful of AZD1222 recipients were seropositive for SARS-CoV-2 at baseline. Participants were mostly white British and included more females than males, and it was suggested by the authors that clonal diversity may have been underestimated. The 56-69-year group was small, and its depth increase did not reach significance, likely because of low power. Because no day 14 peak-response samples were available, the repertoires could be characterized only after the peak T cell response. After two AZD1222 doses, spike-specific TCR breadth and depth were significantly higher than at day 0 and than in MenACWY recipients.

This specimen's time point label, per the study, means: baseline before first vaccination. Samples from vaccinated people were obtained from the UK trials COV001 and COV002, which included a single-blind randomized controlled phase 2/3 trial of AZD1222 (ChAdOx1 nCoV-19) in healthy adults. For TCRbeta chain sequencing, PBMC samples were collected from trial participants at day 0 and at day 28 after the second dose. The sample here was peripheral blood, taken on day 0 of AZD1222 vaccination. The chain employs TRBV30 and TRBJ1-1; the central 8 bases match TRBD1. The sequence was obtained from an adult in good health. The nucleotides are TGTGCCTGGGATCTCGACAGGGGCACTGAAGCTTTCTTT. This yields the protein CAWDLDRGTEAFF.